This T cell receptor beta chain derives from a study of T-cell memory formation after mild COVID-19. Study information: TCR clusters showed largely donor specificity. Study-level points and caveats: The finding that pre-infection memory included some responding clones suggested that cross-reactive memory joined. Second-wave clones with a day 37 peak had unconfirmed SARS-CoV-2 specificity.

A note on this clonotype: As yet, its antigen is unknown.

TCRdb reprocessed the 5' RACE reads via MiXCR and lists one record per CDR3 protein. The sample yields a few hundred thousand distinct CDR3 sequences, approximately 10% seen once. The V gene lost 5 bases and the J gene lost 6 bases, with 14 bases spanning the gap. This CDR3 comprises 13 residues. Germline lookup yields CDR1 SGHTA and CDR2 FQGNSA. The sequenced sample was PBMCs or a T cell subset sorted from them (not recorded which). The receptor's source is a man aged 18-30 years who had mild COVID-19 (a few samples of this study predate the infection). Cell type and time point are not known. The chain links TRBV7-2 to TRBJ2-7, with D tentatively TRBD2 (5 bases). The CDR3 sequence is CASSRGLSLEQYF. In DNA, the CDR3 is TGTGCCAGCAGCCGTGGACTGTCGCTCGAGCAGTACTTC.